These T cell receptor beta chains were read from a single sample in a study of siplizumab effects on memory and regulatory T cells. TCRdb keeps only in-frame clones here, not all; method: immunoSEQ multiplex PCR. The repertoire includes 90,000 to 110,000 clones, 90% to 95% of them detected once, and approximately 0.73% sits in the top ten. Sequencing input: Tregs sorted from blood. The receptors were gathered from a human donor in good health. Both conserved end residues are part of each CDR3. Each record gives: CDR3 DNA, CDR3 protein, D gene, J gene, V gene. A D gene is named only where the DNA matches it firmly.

DNA: TGTGCCAGCAGCACAGACAGGGTCTACGAGCAGTACTTC
CDR3: CASSTDRVYEQYF
D: TRBD1
J: TRBJ2-7
V: TRBV7-2

DNA: TGTGCCAGCAGCCAACAGGGAATTGAAGCTTTCTTT
CDR3: CASSQQGIEAFF
D: -
J: TRBJ1-1
V: TRBV14

DNA: TGCGCCAGCAGCAGCCTTCAGGGGTCTGGAAACACCATATATTTT
CDR3: CASSSLQGSGNTIYF
D: -
J: TRBJ1-3
V: TRBV5-1

DNA: TGTGCCACCAGCTTGCTTTGGGGGGACTTCAATGAGCAGTTCTTC
CDR3: CATSLLWGDFNEQFF
D: -
J: TRBJ2-1
V: TRBV15

DNA: TGTGCCAGCAGCTGGAGCGGGAGGCACACCGGGGAGCTGTTTTTT
CDR3: CASSWSGRHTGELFF
D: TRBD2
J: TRBJ2-2
V: TRBV5-6

DNA: TGCGCCAGCAACTCAAATGGGCCGGGGACAGATACGCAGTATTTT
CDR3: CASNSNGPGTDTQYF
D: -
J: TRBJ2-3
V: TRBV5-1

DNA: TGTGCCTGGAGTGTCGGCTACCGTAACAATGAGCAGTTCTTC
CDR3: CAWSVGYRNNEQFF
D: -
J: TRBJ2-1
V: TRBV30

DNA: TGTGCCAGCAGGGAAGGGGGAGTGGGCACTGAAGCTTTCTTT
CDR3: CASREGGVGTEAFF
D: -
J: TRBJ1-1
V: TRBV6-1

DNA: TGCGCCAGCAGCAATACAGGGGGCACAGATACGCAGTATTTT
CDR3: CASSNTGGTDTQYF
D: TRBD1
J: TRBJ2-3
V: TRBV5-1

DNA: TGTGCCACCAGCAGATACCCGGGACAGGGAAATAATTCACCCCTCCACTTT
CDR3: CATSRYPGQGNNSPLHF
D: TRBD1
J: TRBJ1-6
V: TRBV15

DNA: TGTGCCAGCAGCTCGGGACAGGGATTCGGAGATACGCAGTATTTT
CDR3: CASSSGQGFGDTQYF
D: TRBD1
J: TRBJ2-3
V: TRBV7-9

DNA: TGTGCCACTCGAGCCGGGACAGGGACAGAAAAACTGTTTTTT
CDR3: CATRAGTGTEKLFF
D: TRBD1
J: TRBJ1-4
V: TRBV27

DNA: TGTGCCAGCAGTGGGGACAGGGACAATGAGCAGTTCTTC
CDR3: CASSGDRDNEQFF
D: TRBD1
J: TRBJ2-1
V: TRBV2

DNA: TGTGCCAGCAGCCCGTTAGAGACCCAGTACTTC
CDR3: CASSPLETQYF
D: -
J: TRBJ2-5
V: TRBV2

DNA: TGTGCCAGCAGCCCCCGGGCGGGCGGGGGCAAAAACATTCAGTACTTC
CDR3: CASSPRAGGGKNIQYF
D: TRBD2
J: TRBJ2-4
V: TRBV11-2

DNA: TGTGCCAGCAGTTTATCTGGACAGTATGGCAATCAGCCCCAGCATTTT
CDR3: CASSLSGQYGNQPQHF
D: -
J: TRBJ1-5
V: TRBV27